The TCR beta chain described here comes from a study of blood T cells in healthy people across ages. Trimming cost V 7 bases and J 6 bases; bases outside gene matches: 5. The germline gives CDR1 MNHEY, CDR2 SVGEGT. CDR3 length: 14 residues. The authors ran a second PCR of roughly 7 to 11 cycles using a sample-barcoded 5' primer and a J-beta primer mix. TCRdb recomputed calls from the 5' RACE reads with MiXCR, one row per CDR3 protein. The table lists roughly 700,000 distinct CDR3 sequences, roughly 50% of them singletons, with 30% to 35% in the top ten. This clonotype was sampled from an older woman in good health. The V and J genes are TRBV6-2 or TRBV6-3 and TRBJ2-2, with 10 bases fitting TRBD2. What was sequenced was blood. In DNA form, the CDR3 reads TGTGCCAGCACCCTAGCGGGAGTTGCCGGGGAGCTGTTTTTT. It encodes CASTLAGVAGELFF.